The subject of this entry is one TCR beta chain. Its specificity is unknown. The data stem from a study of shared clonotypes between healthy human individuals. The assay was immunoSEQ multiplex PCR, and TCRdb's table has in-frame clones only and misses some. The sample has about 480,000 clones, 75% to 80% seen once; the top ten hold approximately 12%. The germline CDR1 and CDR2 sequences are SGHTA and FQGNSA. The CDR3 contains 14 residues. Trimming removed 5 bases at V and 5 bases at J, with 15 bases between. Only Caucasian adults living in Nashville, Tennessee served as donors. Researchers drew on about 94 million PBMCs for genomic DNA from unsorted samples. Study-wide results and caveats: Blood was the only sampled material, and tissue repertoires likely differ. Only a few donors were included, so the genetic and exposure-history diversity represented was limited.

The J gene is TRBJ2-5, the V gene TRBV7-2; tentatively, D is TRBD2 (5 bases). The clonotype originates from a woman aged 40 to 50 in good health. Some clones in this sample may be carry-over from other donors' samples. The sequencing sample was made of PBMCs. In DNA form, the CDR3 reads TGTGCCAGCAGCGGAGGACCACGGTGGGAGACCCAGTACTTC. Its protein is CASSGGPRWETQYF.